Each of the 32 T cell receptor beta chains below was sequenced from the same sample in a study of vaccination and CD4 T cells after COVID-19. Treatment here: 10-day PBMC culture with coronavirus spike peptide pools or control peptides (ViraFEST assay). Antigen specificity for these receptors is unknown. The study sequenced cultured CD4+ T cell DNA using the Oncomine TCR Beta short-read assay. TCRdb re-analysed the PCR reads in MiXCR, keeping a single row per CDR3 protein. The sample contains a few thousand distinct CDR3 sequences, 11% to 15% of which appear only once. Sequenced material: CD4+ T cells from blood, cultured in vitro. The receptors come from a human donor who had recovered from COVID-19.

This clonotype was recorded a few times. V gene TRBV14 combines with J gene TRBJ2-7; TRBD1 matches 8 bases. This CDR3 comprises 14 residues. V lost 2 bases, J lost 6 bases, and 6 bases stayed unmatched. Germline CDR1 is SGHDN and CDR2 is FVKESK. DNA for the CDR3: TGTGCCAGCAGCCAACACAGGGGGACCGTCGAGCAGTACTTC. Translated: CASSQHRGTVEQYF. The variable domain in full, completed from reference TRBV14 and TRBJ2-7, reads EAGVTQFPSHSVIEKGQTVTLRCDPISGHDNLYWYRRVMGKEIKFLLHFVKESKQDESGMPNNRFLAERTGGTYSTLKVQPAELEDSGVYFCASSQHRGTVEQYFGPGTRLTVT.

By share, this clonotype counts as medium-sized (0.01 to 0.1%). J is TRBJ2-5 and V is TRBV10-3; the D is unclear. Germline V CDR1 and CDR2: ENHRY, SYGVKD. This CDR3 is built from 14 residues. The V and J ends lost 0 bases and 5 bases respectively, with 10 bases between them. The DNA for the CDR3 is TGTGCCATCAGTGAGTCGAACGGGCTGGAGACCCAGTACTTC. Protein: CAISESNGLETQYF.

By frequency in the sample, this clonotype is medium-sized. The chain recombines TRBV12-3 or TRBV12-4 with TRBJ2-3, with TRBD2 matching over 14 bases. The CDR3 runs to 16 residues. The junction had 6 bases not matched to a gene; V was cut back by 4 bases and J by 6 bases. CDR3 sequence reads: CASSYGLAGGRDTQYF. The CDR3, as DNA: TGTGCCAGCAGTTACGGACTAGCGGGGGGAAGGGATACGCAGTATTTT.

This clonotype was observed a handful of times. The chain couples TRBV12-3 or TRBV12-4 to TRBJ2-2; no firm D call. The CDR3 has 13 amino acids. V was shortened by 6 bases and J by 4 bases, with 9 bases between the two germline ends. CDR3 loop: CASSPTFTGELFF. The CDR3 bases are TGTGCCAGCAGCCCCACTTTCACCGGGGAGCTGTTTTTT.

The chain combines TRBV6-5 with TRBJ2-6; D unclear. This CDR3 has 17 residues. Germline-derived CDR1 and CDR2 are MNHEY and SVGAGI. The V and J ends lost 4 bases and 1 base respectively, with 14 bases between them. This CDR3 is CASSSASAFSGANVLTF. CDR3 coding DNA: TGTGCCAGCAGTTCCGCCTCTGCCTTTTCTGGGGCCAACGTCCTGACTTTC.

By share, this clonotype counts as medium-sized. V is TRBV21-1 and J is TRBJ1-5; no DNA check was done on the table's D call, TRBD1. TRBV21-1 is assigned pseudogene status. This CDR3 is 14 amino acids long. The CDR3 reads CASSKQQGKQPQHF. The CDR3 region has the DNA TGTGCCAGCAGCAAACAACAGGGGAAACAGCCCCAGCATTTT.

This clonotype is deemed medium-sized. The chain is built from TRBV20-1 and TRBJ1-5; 9 bases fit TRBD1. The germline CDR1 and CDR2 sequences are DFQATT and SNEGSKA (reference sequence). V lost 5 bases to trimming and J lost 2 bases; unmatched junction nucleotides: 7. This CDR3 spans 15 amino acids. The CDR3: CSAWTGAGGNQPQHF. For the CDR3, the DNA is TGCAGTGCTTGGACAGGGGCGGGTGGCAATCAGCCCCAGCATTTT.

CDR3 DNA: TGTGCCAGCAGCCAAGCCGCTACCGCCACTGGAAACACCATATATTTT. This sequence encodes CASSQAATATGNTIYF. The chain recombines TRBV4-2 with TRBJ1-3; D is unresolved. V shed 1 base and J shed 2 bases, with 12 bases lying between them. Looked up from germline, CDR1 is LGHNA and CDR2 is YNFKEQ. This CDR3 has 16 amino acids.

V and J are TRBV18 and TRBJ1-4; no clear D. CDR1 and CDR2 (germline): KGHSH, LQKENI. V was clipped by 4 bases and J by 5 bases, with 11 bases between them. This CDR3 is 14 amino acids long. As DNA, the CDR3 is TGTGCCAGCTCACTTCTGGGGATCAATGAAAAACTGTTTTTT. Translated, it gives CASSLLGINEKLFF.

This clonotype qualifies as medium-sized (0.01 to 0.1%). The chain employs TRBV27 and TRBJ1-1, with TRBD1 matching over 9 bases. V was clipped by 5 bases and J by 5 bases; unmatched bases: 12. Germline CDR1 reads MNHEY; CDR2 reads SMNVEV (reference sequence). This CDR3 spans 16 amino acids. The CDR3 reads CASSRPGTGYGTEAFF. The CDR3 DNA reads as TGTGCCAGCAGTCGTCCCGGGACAGGGTACGGAACTGAAGCTTTCTTT.

This clonotype is judged medium-sized. The V gene is TRBV6-1, the J gene TRBJ1-1, with D perhaps TRBD1 (6 bases). Trimming cost V 7 bases and J 1 base, with 13 bases left between them. Germline CDR1 is MNHNS and CDR2 is SASEGT. This CDR3 comprises 14 residues. The CDR3 sequence: CASMDRWGNTEAFF. DNA of the CDR3: TGTGCCAGCATGGACAGATGGGGGAACACTGAAGCTTTCTTT.

This clonotype is medium-sized. The gene calls are TRBV5-1 and TRBJ2-3, with TRBD1 matching 10 bases. There are 15 residues in the CDR3. CDR1 SGHRS and CDR2 YFSETQ come from the germline V gene. V gave up 0 bases and J gave up 4 bases; unmatched junction bases: 2. Here the CDR3 reads CASSLGDRGSDTQYF. The CDR3 DNA reads as TGCGCCAGCAGCTTGGGGGACAGGGGATCAGATACGCAGTATTTT.

This clonotype was counted between two and nine times. This chain connects TRBV12-3 or TRBV12-4 to TRBJ1-1; possible D gene TRBD1, 5 bases. CDR3 size: 13 residues. Trimming removed 7 bases from V and 5 bases from J, with 14 bases in between. CDR3 region: CASNFLGGTEAFF. The CDR3 DNA sequence: TGTGCCAGCAATTTTCTGGGGGGGACTGAAGCTTTCTTT.

Sample share makes this clonotype medium-sized. The chain carries TRBV7-9 and TRBJ1-6, with unresolved D. Germline CDR1 reads SEHNR; CDR2 reads FQNEAQ (reference sequence). The CDR3 runs to 14 residues. V was clipped by 0 bases and J by 4 bases, with 4 bases between them. CDR3 residues: CASSLAAYNSPLHF. CDR3 coding DNA: TGTGCCAGCAGCTTAGCGGCTTATAATTCACCCCTCCACTTT.

This chain connects TRBV4-1 to TRBJ2-7; 7 bases align to TRBD1. The CDR3 spans 14 residues. Germline CDR1 reads MGHRA; CDR2 reads YSYEKL. The V and J ends lost 0 bases and 13 bases, in that order; junction bases with no gene match: 12. The CDR3, as DNA: TGCGCCAGCAGCCAAGATAGTTATATAGGGACAGCTTACTTC. Amino acid sequence: CASSQDSYIGTAYF.

V and J are TRBV5-4 and TRBJ1-2, with D uncertain. There are 14 residues in the CDR3. V was pared by 0 bases and J by 4 bases, with 10 bases between. In germline, CDR1 is SGHNT, CDR2 YYREEE (reference sequence). CDR3 residues: CASSLDPGFYGYTF. CDR3 in DNA: TGTGCCAGCAGCTTGGATCCAGGCTTCTATGGCTACACCTTC. The complete variable domain, with remaining parts taken from reference TRBV5-4 and TRBJ1-2, reads ETGVTQSPTHLIKTRGQQVTLRCSSQSGHNTVSWYQQALGQGPQFIFQYYREEENGRGNFPPRFSGLQFPNYSSELNVNALELDDSALYLCASSLDPGFYGYTFGSGTRLTVV.

The J gene is TRBJ2-6, the V gene TRBV7-3, with D unclear. Per the germline V gene, CDR1 is SGHTA and CDR2 is FQGTGA. The V and J ends lost 4 bases and 0 bases respectively, with 7 bases between them. The CDR3 extends over 15 amino acids. CDR3 amino acids: CASSYDLSGANVLTF. The CDR3 region has the DNA TGTGCCAGCAGCTACGACCTCTCTGGGGCCAACGTCCTGACTTTC.

V gene TRBV2 combines with J gene TRBJ1-2; the D is unclear. V lost 3 bases, J lost 4 bases, and 12 bases lay in between. This CDR3 has 14 amino acids. Germline V lookup: CDR1 SNHLY, CDR2 FYNNEI. This CDR3 is CASSEASSSYGYTF. DNA of the CDR3: TGTGCCAGCAGTGAGGCGTCTAGCTCCTATGGCTACACCTTC. Combining the CDR3 with reference TRBV2 and TRBJ1-2 gives the whole variable domain EPEVTQTPSHQVTQMGQEVILRCVPISNHLYFYWYRQILGQKVEFLVSFYNNEISEKSEIFDDQFSVERPDGSNFTLKIRSTKLEDSAMYFCASSEASSSYGYTFGSGTRLTVV.

The chain uses TRBV11-2 and TRBJ1-1; a weak D match, TRBD1 (5 bases). Germline V gene sequence: CDR1 SGHAT, CDR2 FQNNGV. Trimming shortened V by 7 bases and J by 5 bases, and 20 bases separated the two germline ends. The CDR3 extends over 15 amino acids. The CDR3 region has the DNA TGTGCCAGCACCCGAAACCGGGGCGCAGGGACTGAAGCTTTCTTT. Protein product: CASTRNRGAGTEAFF.

The chain is built from TRBV5-6 and TRBJ1-5, with D unresolved. CDR3 length: 13 residues. The V gene lost 0 bases and the J gene lost 14 bases, with 15 bases spanning the gap. The germline V gene encodes CDR1 SGHDT and CDR2 YYEEEE. In DNA, the CDR3 is TGTGCCAGCAGCTTGGAGGCGTCTGGCGAGAAGCATTTT. Protein product: CASSLEASGEKHF.

By share, this clonotype ranks as medium-sized. V usage is TRBV6-1 and J usage is TRBJ1-5, with 12 bases fitting TRBD1. The CDR3 is 16 residues long. V lost 4 bases and J lost 4; bases outside the gene matches: 5. Germline V gene sequence: CDR1 MNHNS, CDR2 SASEGT. The CDR3 reads CASSGRGQGANQPQHF. CDR3 sequence (DNA): TGTGCCAGCAGTGGTAGGGGACAGGGGGCTAATCAGCCCCAGCATTTT.

The genes are TRBV5-1 and TRBJ2-3; D may match TRBD1 or TRBD2 (6 bases each). CDR1 SGHRS and CDR2 YFSETQ come from the germline V gene. CDR3 length equals 14 residues. Trimming took off 5 bases at V and 2 bases at J, with 12 bases between the two ends. CDR3 amino acids: CASRMGGPTDTQYF. For the CDR3, the DNA is TGCGCCAGCAGGATGGGGGGCCCCACAGATACGCAGTATTTT.

By share, this clonotype counts as medium-sized. This chain connects TRBV5-4 to TRBJ1-1; the match to TRBD1 covers 11 bases. The CDR3 is 14 residues long. The germline V gene has CDR1 SGHNT and CDR2 YYREEE (reference sequence). V shed 4 bases and J 4 bases; nucleotides not matched to a gene: 3. CDR3 nucleotides: TGTGCCAGCAGCCTGGGACAGGGGGGCACTGAAGCTTTCTTT. It encodes CASSLGQGGTEAFF.

This clonotype has a handful of counts. DNA for the CDR3: TGCGCCAGCGGGGACAGGGCGTCGCGAGGGCAGTACTTC. As protein: CASGDRASRGQYF. J is TRBJ2-7 and V is TRBV10-1; 9 bases fit TRBD1. The CDR3 consists of 13 residues. Losses at the gene ends were 8 bases for V and 9 bases for J; bases not matched to a gene: 11. CDR1 and CDR2 (germline): WNHNN, SYGVQD (reference sequence).

This clonotype rates as medium-sized. The chain carries TRBV7-3 and TRBJ2-2, with TRBD2 matching 16 bases. This CDR3 spans 16 amino acids. Germline V lookup: CDR1 SGHTA, CDR2 FQGTGA. The trim removed 5 bases at V and 8 bases at J, leaving 5 bases unmatched. The CDR3 is CASSPGLAGGTGELFF. CDR3 DNA: TGTGCCAGCAGCCCGGGACTAGCGGGGGGGACTGGGGAGCTGTTTTTT.

This clonotype was seen only a few times. The V call is TRBV5-1, the J call TRBJ1-1; no definite D call. The V end was cut by 0 bases, the J end by 5 bases, with 11 bases between. CDR1 and CDR2 from the germline V gene are SGHRS and YFSETQ. This CDR3 contains 14 residues. CDR3 sequence reads: CASSLAGRMTEAFF. CDR3 DNA sequence: TGCGCCAGCAGCTTGGCCGGGAGGATGACTGAAGCTTTCTTT.

V gene TRBV12-3 or TRBV12-4 combines with J gene TRBJ1-1, with D uncertain. V lost 0 bases to trimming and J lost 0 bases, with 8 bases between them. The CDR3 runs 15 residues. In DNA form, the CDR3 reads TGTGCCAGCAGTTTAGCAGGCGAGATGAACACTGAAGCTTTCTTT. Residues: CASSLAGEMNTEAFF.

This clonotype was picked up a small number of times. The rearrangement joins TRBV30 to TRBJ2-7; the D gene is possibly TRBD2 (5 bases). The CDR3 is 11 residues long. The germline V gene has CDR1 GTSNPN and CDR2 SVGIG (reference sequence). Trimming left V 6 bases short and J 1 base short, with 7 bases between. For the CDR3, the DNA is TGTGCCTGTGGGGAGTCCTACGAGCAGTACTTC. Its protein is CACGESYEQYF.

The CDR3 bases are TGTGCCAGCAGTAAGCTTCTCGGACAGATCTCTGGAAACACCATATATTTT. Its protein product is CASSKLLGQISGNTIYF. The rearrangement joins TRBV12-3 or TRBV12-4 to TRBJ1-3; tentative D call: TRBD1 (6 bases). The V and J ends lost 5 bases and 0 bases respectively, with 17 bases between them. The CDR3 has 17 residues.

This clonotype appeared a few times. The chain employs TRBV4-1 and TRBJ1-3, with 7 bases that match TRBD1. Germline-derived CDR1 and CDR2 are MGHRA and YSYEKL. V lost 3 bases and J lost 1; bases outside the gene matches: 3. The CDR3 runs to 15 residues. CDR3 nucleotide sequence: TGCGCCAGCAGCCACCGGGACAGTTCTGGAAACACCATATATTTT. It codes for CASSHRDSSGNTIYF.

In its sample, this clonotype ranks as medium-sized. CDR3 sequence (DNA): TGTGCCAGCAGCTTAGCCGGTAGACAGGGCACCGGGGAGCTGTTTTTT. It is translated as CASSLAGRQGTGELFF. The chain joins TRBV11-2 to TRBJ2-2; 7 bases are shared with TRBD1. The CDR3 length is 16 residues. V was pared by 1 base and J by 4 bases, with 6 bases of the junction left unmatched. Germline values: CDR1 SGHAT, CDR2 FQNNGV.

The chain employs TRBV5-1 and TRBJ2-3, with 7 bases lining up with TRBD2. V lost 6 bases, J lost 0 bases, and 7 bases stayed unmatched. Germline V lookup: CDR1 SGHRS, CDR2 YFSETQ. This CDR3 has 15 residues. The CDR3 nucleotides read TGCGCCAGCACCCATGGGGGGGTCAGCACAGATACGCAGTATTTT. Translated: CASTHGGVSTDTQYF. Combining the CDR3 with reference TRBV5-1 and TRBJ2-3 gives the whole variable domain KAGVTQTPRYLIKTRGQQVTLSCSPISGHRSVSWYQQTPGQGLQFLFEYFSETQRNKGNFPGRFSGRQFSNSRSEMNVSTLELGDSALYLCASTHGGVSTDTQYFGPGTRLTVL.